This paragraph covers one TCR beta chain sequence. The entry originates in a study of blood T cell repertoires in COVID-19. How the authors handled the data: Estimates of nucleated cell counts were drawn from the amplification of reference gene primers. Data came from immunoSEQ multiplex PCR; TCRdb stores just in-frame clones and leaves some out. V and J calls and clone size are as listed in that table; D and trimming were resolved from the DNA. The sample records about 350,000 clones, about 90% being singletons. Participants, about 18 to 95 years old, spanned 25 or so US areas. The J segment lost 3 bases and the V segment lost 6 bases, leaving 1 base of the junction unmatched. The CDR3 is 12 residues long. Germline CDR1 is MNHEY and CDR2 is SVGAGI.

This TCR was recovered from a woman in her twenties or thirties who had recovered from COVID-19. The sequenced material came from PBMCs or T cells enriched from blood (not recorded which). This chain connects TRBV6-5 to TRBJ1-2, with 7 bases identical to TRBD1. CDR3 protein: CASSGTDYGYTF. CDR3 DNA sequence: TGTGCCAGCAGCGGGACAGACTATGGCTACACCTTC.